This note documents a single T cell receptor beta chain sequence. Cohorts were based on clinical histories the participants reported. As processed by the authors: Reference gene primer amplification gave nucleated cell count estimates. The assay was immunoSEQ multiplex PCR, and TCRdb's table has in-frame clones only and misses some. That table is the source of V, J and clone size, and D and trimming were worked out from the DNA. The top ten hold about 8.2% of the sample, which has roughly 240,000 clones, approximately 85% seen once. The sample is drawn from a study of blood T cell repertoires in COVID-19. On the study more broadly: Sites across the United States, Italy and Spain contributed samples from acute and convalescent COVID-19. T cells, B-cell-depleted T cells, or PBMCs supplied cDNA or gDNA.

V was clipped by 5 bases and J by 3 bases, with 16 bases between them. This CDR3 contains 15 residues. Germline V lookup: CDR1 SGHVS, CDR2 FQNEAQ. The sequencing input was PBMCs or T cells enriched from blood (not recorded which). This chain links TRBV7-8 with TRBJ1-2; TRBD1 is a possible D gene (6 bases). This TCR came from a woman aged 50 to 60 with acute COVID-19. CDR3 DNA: TGTGCCAGCAGCCGAGGCGGGGGCCTTGACTATGGCTACACCTTC. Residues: CASSRGGGLDYGYTF.